The 8 T cell receptor beta chains presented below share a single source sample, sequenced in a study of shared clonotypes between healthy human individuals. Profiling relied on immunoSEQ multiplex PCR, and the TCRdb table lists in-frame clones only, not all of them. Of some 580,000 clones listed, around 97% are singletons. Sequencing was done on a sample of naive CD4+ T cells sorted from blood. As to subset: CD45RA+ positively selected. The source of these receptors is a woman in her 30s in good health.

The V and J genes are TRBV28 and TRBJ2-7, with D perhaps matching TRBD2 (9 bases). Germline V lookup: CDR1 MDHEN, CDR2 SYDVKM. V gave up 2 bases and J gave up 5 bases, with 34 bases separating them. CDR3 size: 21 residues. The CDR3 region is CASSLTLGRGQGSGSVHEQYF. Here the CDR3 DNA reads TGTGCCAGCAGTTTAACGCTAGGCAGGGGGCAGGGTAGCGGGAGTGTCCACGAGCAGTACTTC.

DNA of the CDR3: TGTGCCAGCAGTTACTCTATAGGGGGGTACGAGCAGTACTTC. Amino acids: CASSYSIGGYEQYF. This sequence joins TRBV6-5 and TRBJ2-7; either TRBD1 or TRBD2 may fit D (6 bases each). Germline CDR1 MNHEY, CDR2 SVGAGI. Deletions cut 0 bases from V and 4 bases from J, with 10 bases between. The CDR3 spans 14 residues.

The chain employs TRBV28 and TRBJ2-5; 11 bases fit TRBD2. Gene TRBJ2-7 matches the end of the DNA better, so the J call may be wrong. The CDR3 sequence is 16 residues long. Germline-derived CDR1 and CDR2 are MDHEN and SYDVKM. Here the CDR3 reads CASSFPSGRTSYEQYF. The CDR3 nucleotides are TGTGCCAGCAGTTTCCCTAGCGGGAGGACCTCCTACGAGCAGTACTTC.

CDR3 residues: CASSSISQRTGLSSPLHF. DNA for the CDR3: TGTGCCAGCAGCTCCATATCCCAGAGGACAGGGTTATCTTCACCCCTCCACTTT. The chain recombines TRBV11-2 with TRBJ1-6, with 8 bases lining up with TRBD1. Germline V gives CDR1 SGHAT, CDR2 FQNNGV. V shed 4 bases and J 9 bases; nucleotides not matched to a gene: 17. CDR3 length equals 18 residues. The full variable domain, its missing parts supplied by reference TRBV11-2 and TRBJ1-6, is EAGVAQSPRYKIIEKRQSVAFWCNPISGHATLYWYQQILGQGPKLLIQFQNNGVVDDSQLPKDRFSAERLKGVDSTLKIQPAKLEDSAVYLCASSSISQRTGLSSPLHFGNGTRLTVT.

The chain combines TRBV2 with TRBJ2-3; TRBD1 might be the D (6 bases). This CDR3 contains 13 residues. Germline loops: CDR1 SNHLY, CDR2 FYNNEI. The V end was cut by 8 bases, the J end by 2 bases, with 11 bases between. The CDR3 here is CASLGQYTDTQYF. The CDR3, as DNA: TGTGCCAGCCTCGGACAGTACACAGATACGCAGTATTTT.

In its sample, this clone was seen once. V is TRBV4-1 and J is TRBJ1-2, with D unresolved. Germline V gene data show CDR1 as MGHRA and CDR2 as YSYEKL. Trimming left V 1 base short and J 4 bases short, with 10 bases between. The CDR3 covers 14 residues. The chain's CDR3 is CASSQVMVSYGYTF. Here the CDR3 DNA reads TGCGCCAGCAGCCAAGTGATGGTTAGCTATGGCTACACCTTC.

The chain couples TRBV2 to TRBJ2-7; a possible D gene is TRBD2 (5 bases). The CDR3 sequence is 15 residues long. Trimming shortened V by 5 bases and J by 7 bases, and 21 bases separated the two germline ends. Germline V gene sequence: CDR1 SNHLY, CDR2 FYNNEI. This CDR3 is CASSMELTLGGEQYF. For the CDR3, the DNA is TGTGCCAGCAGTATGGAGCTTACCTTGGGCGGGGAGCAGTACTTC.

The V and J genes are TRBV19 and TRBJ2-3; D tentatively fits TRBD1 or TRBD2 (5 bases each). Per the germline V gene, CDR1 is LNHDA and CDR2 is SQIVND (reference sequence). V lost 5 bases and J 4 bases, leaving 10 bases between the germline ends. The CDR3 length is 13 residues. The DNA of the CDR3 is TGTGCCAGTAGTTTCGGGACCCCAGATACGCAGTATTTT. It specifies CASSFGTPDTQYF. Looking up the rest from reference TRBV19 and TRBJ2-3 gives the full variable domain: DGGITQSPKYLFRKEGQNVTLSCEQNLNHDAMYWYRQDPGQGLRLIYYSQIVNDFQKGDIAEGYSVSREKKESFPLTVTSAQKNPTAFYLCASSFGTPDTQYFGPGTRLTVL.